The rows below give T cell receptor beta chains drawn from one sample of a study of blood T cell repertoires in COVID-19. The protocol was immunoSEQ multiplex PCR, while the TCRdb copy is restricted to in-frame clones and leaves out a portion. The sample lists roughly 180,000 clones; over 75% were seen once. Sequencing input: PBMCs or T cells enriched from blood (not recorded which). The receptors here all came from a man aged 45-65 years who had recovered from COVID-19. CDR3s leave out the opening cysteine and the closing phenylalanine or tryptophan.

CDR3aa	v_gene	j_gene
ASSQAGTANPEQY	TRBV4-2	TRBJ2-7
SARGLVGKTGELF	TRBV29-1	TRBJ2-2
ASSQDMRADSGNTIY	TRBV3-1/TRBV3-2	TRBJ1-3
ASSSGENTQY	TRBV27	TRBJ2-3
AISAGGETQY	TRBV10-3	TRBJ2-5
SVALAVTDTQY	TRBV29-1	TRBJ2-3
ASSSYQADTQY	TRBV5-1	TRBJ2-3
ASSEAAALAAYEQY	TRBV6-1	TRBJ2-7
ASTRGASPDYEQY	TRBV11-3	TRBJ2-7
ASSPIGTGGITEAF	TRBV18	TRBJ1-1
SVGASYEQY	TRBV29-1	TRBJ2-7
ASSLPGQPQH	TRBV7-3	TRBJ1-5
ASSQDLAGGADTQY	TRBV4-1	TRBJ2-3
ASSLKLEDAEAF	TRBV28	TRBJ1-1
ASSPDRGQETQY	TRBV18	TRBJ2-5
ASSSGGTGADYGYT	TRBV28	TRBJ1-2
ATSRGSGQGSEKLF	TRBV15	TRBJ1-4
ASSVVGGASGNTIY	TRBV9	TRBJ1-3
ASSVLRELDTQY	TRBV9	TRBJ2-3
ASSRSGTSYGTQY	TRBV18	TRBJ2-5
ASSFLGARGGQY	TRBV11-2	TRBJ2-3
ASSYGGGNQPQH	TRBV6-6	TRBJ1-5
ASRSGTGTYEQY	TRBV2	TRBJ2-7
AISERSSYEQY	TRBV10-3	TRBJ2-7
ATRGPRVLSPQH	TRBV15	TRBJ1-5
ASSEAGGPERGLR	TRBV6-1	TRBJ1-2
ASSITRGAGEQY	TRBV19	TRBJ2-7
ASSLQGINYGYT	TRBV2	TRBJ1-2
ASSPGRSTEAF	TRBV11-2	TRBJ1-1
ASGRGGNTEAF	TRBV12-3/TRBV12-4	TRBJ1-1